This entry lists 16 T cell receptor beta chains sequenced from one sample in a study of breast tumors, draining lymph nodes, adjacent tissues. MiXCR, applied by TCRdb to the multiplex PCR reads, yields one record per CDR3 protein. The data show approximately 180,000 distinct CDR3 sequences, with about 30% seen just once and about 3.8% held by the top ten. Breast cancer patients provided tissue from their axillary draining lymph nodes. Source material: axillary lymph node tissue. The receptors here all came from a female donor with breast cancer. Some clones in this sample may be carry-over from other donors' samples.

Concerning this clonotype: A clone one base away is much larger, so this may be a read error. The chain couples TRBV12-5 to TRBJ2-1, with 12 nucleotides matching TRBD2. The J segment lost 9 bases and the V segment lost 3 bases, leaving 9 bases of the junction unmatched. The CDR3 is 16 residues long. Per the germline V gene, CDR1 is LGHNT and CDR2 is FRNRAP. Here the CDR3 reads CASGFVGRLAGAEQFF. CDR3 sequence (DNA): TGTGCTAGTGGTTTCGTAGGGAGACTAGCGGGGGCTGAGCAGTTCTTC.

Regarding this clonotype: This may arise from a read error, as a much more abundant clone is one base away. The chain joins TRBV6-1 to TRBJ1-2; no definite D call. Per germline, CDR1 MNHNS and CDR2 SASEGT. The CDR3 totals 12 residues. The V end lost 5 bases, the J end lost 4 bases, and 8 bases lay between the germline ends. CDR3 sequence: CASSPRPYGYTF. The CDR3, as DNA: TGTGCCAGCAGTCCTAGGCCCTATGGCTACACCTTC.

This clonotype was seen only once. This is likely a read error, given that the CDR3 carries no conserved phenylalanine or tryptophan at its end. V and J are TRBV24-1 and TRBJ1-2; D possibly corresponds to TRBD1 (5 bases). CDR3 size: 13 residues. Between the trimmed V and J ends, which lost 6 bases and 4 bases, there was a span of 11 bases. From germline, CDR1 is KGHDR and CDR2 SFDVKD. The DNA for the CDR3 is TGTGCCACCAGTCGTCTTACAGGCTATGGCTACACCCTC. Encoded protein: CATSRLTGYGYTL.

This clonotype was observed at least ten times. Written as DNA, the CDR3 is TGTGCCAGCATTGGCACAAATGAAAAACTGTTTTTT. It encodes CASIGTNEKLFF. This chain joins TRBV2 and TRBJ1-4; D gene uncertain. The CDR3 sequence is 12 residues long. The V gene's germline CDR1 is SNHLY and CDR2 FYNNEI. V was clipped by 7 bases and J by 5 bases, with 8 bases between them.

This clonotype has at least ten counts. The gene calls are TRBV29-1 and TRBJ2-7, with a tentative D call TRBD2 (5 bases). Germline V gene lookup returns CDR1 SQVTM and CDR2 ANQGSEA. The length of the CDR3 is 16 residues. The V gene lost 0 bases and the J gene lost 0 bases, with 15 bases spanning the gap. The CDR3 DNA reads as TGCAGCGTTGAAGACGAGGTCGAGGGTGACTCCTACGAGCAGTACTTC. Protein: CSVEDEVEGDSYEQYF.

This clonotype has a count of ten or more. The J gene is TRBJ2-2, the V gene TRBV30; 7 positions match TRBD2. Germline-derived CDR1 and CDR2 are GTSNPN and SVGIG (reference sequence). V was pared by 0 bases and J by 7 bases, with 8 bases of the junction left unmatched. The CDR3 totals 15 residues. CDR3 sequence: CAWSVGRTRDGELFF. The CDR3, as DNA: TGTGCCTGGAGTGTTGGTAGGACTAGAGACGGGGAGCTGTTTTTT.

This clonotype has at least ten counts. The chain combines TRBV6-6 with TRBJ2-3, with TRBD2 matching over 7 bases. V shed 4 bases, J shed 0 bases, and the junction held 4 bases outside the gene matches. Germline CDR1 and CDR2: MNHNY and SVGAGI (reference sequence). This CDR3 is 15 amino acids long. The DNA for the CDR3 is TGTGCCAGCAGTTCCGGACTAGGTAGCACAGATACGCAGTATTTT. It yields the protein CASSSGLGSTDTQYF.

For this clonotype: A much larger clone lies a single base off, so this may be a read error. The chain couples TRBV6-2 or TRBV6-3 to TRBJ2-5, with 10 bases identical to TRBD2. The CDR3 loop spans 15 amino acids. The germline CDR1 and CDR2 sequences are MNHEY and SVGEGT. CDR3 residues: CAIATIAGGQEAQYF. CDR3 nucleotides: TGTGCCATCGCGACTATAGCGGGAGGTCAAGAGGCCCAGTACTTC.

The chain has TRBV2 and TRBJ1-2, with 7 bases matching TRBD1. Trimming took 6 bases from V and 2 from J; bases not matched to a gene: 6. In germline, CDR1 is SNHLY, CDR2 FYNNEI. The CDR3 extends over 14 amino acids. The CDR3 DNA reads TGTGCCAGCAGCCTCGGACAGGTGAACTATGGCTACACCTTC. This encodes CASSLGQVNYGYTF.

This clonotype has a count of ten or more. The chain employs TRBV24-1 and TRBJ1-2; D perhaps matches TRBD1 (5 bases). Per the germline V gene, CDR1 is KGHDR and CDR2 is SFDVKD. This CDR3 contains 13 residues. With 5 bases removed from V and 10 bases from J, the gap between germline ends came to 16 bases. CDR3 nucleotides: TGTGCCACCAGTGTTCCAGGGCAGGACGCCTACACCTTC. It yields the protein CATSVPGQDAYTF.

Note on this clonotype: A read error is likely, as this CDR3 ends without the conserved phenylalanine or tryptophan. V gene TRBV7-9 combines with J gene TRBJ1-2; D perhaps matches TRBD1 (6 bases). Germline V gives CDR1 SEHNR, CDR2 FQNEAQ (reference sequence). The CDR3 is 14 amino acids. This CDR3 is CASGLGGRTYGYTL. In nucleotides, the CDR3 is TGTGCCAGCGGCTTAGGGGGGCGGACCTATGGCTACACCCTC.

This clonotype was seen at least ten times. This chain links TRBV7-6 with TRBJ1-4, with D possibly TRBD1 on 6 matching bases. V lost 6 bases to trimming and J lost 8 bases, with 13 bases between them. This CDR3 has 13 amino acids. Looked up from germline, CDR1 is SGHVS and CDR2 is FNYEAQ. The chain's CDR3 is CASRPGVGEKLFF. DNA of the CDR3: TGTGCCAGCAGACCAGGGGTTGGCGAAAAACTGTTTTTT.

Comments on this clonotype: This sequence may be a read error, since a much larger clone differs from it by one base. The genes are TRBV19 and TRBJ2-7, with 9 bases aligning to TRBD2. The germline V gene encodes CDR1 LNHDA and CDR2 SQIVND (reference sequence). This CDR3 is 17 amino acids long. The CDR3 loop reads CASSSSAGGPSSYEQCF. CDR3 in DNA: TGTGCCAGTAGCTCAAGCGCGGGAGGGCCCAGTTCCTACGAGCAGTGCTTC.

At least ten counts were recorded for this clonotype. The gene calls are TRBV20-1 and TRBJ2-7, with D maybe TRBD2 (6 bases). Germline CDR1 reads DFQATT; CDR2 reads SNEGSKA (reference sequence). This CDR3 contains 12 residues. Trimming left V 4 bases short and J 4 bases short, with 11 bases between. CDR3 residues: CSATTGGYEQYF. The CDR3, as DNA: TGCAGTGCTACCACCGGAGGGTACGAGCAGTACTTC.

The table lists this clonotype with many counts. CDR3 region: CASSLWGGSYSNQPQHF. In DNA, the CDR3 is TGTGCCAGCAGCTTATGGGGCGGCTCTTATAGCAATCAGCCCCAGCATTTT. V gene TRBV7-2 combines with J gene TRBJ1-5, with D possibly TRBD1 on 5 matching bases. The V end was cut by 2 bases, the J end by 0 bases, with 14 bases between. CDR1 and CDR2 from the germline V gene are SGHTA and FQGNSA. This CDR3 spans 17 amino acids.

This clonotype was recorded many times. CDR3 loop: CASSLAGVTGELFF. As DNA, the CDR3 is TGTGCCAGCAGCTTAGCGGGGGTTACCGGGGAGCTGTTTTTT. The chain couples TRBV7-8 to TRBJ2-2, with D perhaps being TRBD1 or TRBD2 (5 bases each). From germline, CDR1 is SGHVS and CDR2 FQNEAQ. V was pared by 0 bases and J by 5 bases, with 7 bases between. The CDR3 sequence is 14 residues long. The whole variable domain, remainder taken from reference TRBV7-8 and TRBJ2-2, is GAGVSQSPRYKVAKRGQDVALRCDPISGHVSLFWYQQALGQGPEFLTYFQNEAQLDKSGLPSDRFFAERPEGSVSTLKIQRTQQEDSAVYLCASSLAGVTGELFFGEGSRLTVL.